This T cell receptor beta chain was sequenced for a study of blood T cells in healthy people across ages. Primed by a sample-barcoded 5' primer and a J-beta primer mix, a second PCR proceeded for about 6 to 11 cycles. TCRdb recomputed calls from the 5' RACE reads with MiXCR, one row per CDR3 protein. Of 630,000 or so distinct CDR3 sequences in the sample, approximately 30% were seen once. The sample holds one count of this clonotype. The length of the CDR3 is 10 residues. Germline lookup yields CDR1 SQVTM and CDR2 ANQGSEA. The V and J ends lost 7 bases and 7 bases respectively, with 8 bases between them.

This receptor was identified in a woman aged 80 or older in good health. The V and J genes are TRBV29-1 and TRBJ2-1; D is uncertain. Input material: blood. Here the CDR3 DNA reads TGCAGCGCCGCAGCAAATGAGCAGTTCTTC. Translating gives CSAAANEQFF.